These 19 T cell receptor beta chains share one sample of origin, sequenced in a study of cytomegalovirus exposure and HLA in healthy donors. Primers: 60 Vbeta forward and 13 Jbeta reverse. TCRdb's table, derived via immunoSEQ multiplex PCR, lists solely in-frame clones and lacks some. The sample holds about 100,000 clones; 77% are singletons and the top ten take roughly 3.9%. The sample was PBMCs. The receptor set was obtained from a male donor in good health and CMV-seronegative.

J is TRBJ1-4 and V is TRBV7-9, with 7 bases lining up with TRBD1. The CDR3 totals 15 residues. V lost 4 bases and J lost 5; bases outside the gene matches: 7. Per germline, CDR1 SEHNR and CDR2 FQNEAQ (reference sequence). CDR3 coding DNA: TGTGCCAGCAGCTCTACAGGGGCCTTAAATGAAAAACTGTTTTTT. It yields the protein CASSSTGALNEKLFF.

This clone has only one observation. CDR3 residues: CASSLLTRGATDQPQHF. DNA of the CDR3: TGTGCCAGCAGCCTCCTAACACGGGGGGCTACGGATCAGCCCCAGCATTTT. The chain carries TRBV7-2 and TRBJ1-5, with D maybe TRBD1 (6 bases). V was trimmed by 5 bases and J by 5 bases, leaving 22 bases between them. The CDR3 totals 17 residues. CDR1 SGHTA and CDR2 FQGNSA come from the germline V gene.

V is TRBV6-5 and J is TRBJ2-5, with unresolved D. Trimming shortened V by 0 bases and J by 7 bases, and 15 bases separated the two germline ends. This CDR3 is 15 amino acids long. The germline V gene has CDR1 MNHEY and CDR2 SVGAGI. CDR3 region: CASSYSLTIAGTQYF. The CDR3 DNA reads TGTGCCAGCAGTTACTCGCTAACCATTGCAGGGACCCAGTACTTC.

The chain carries TRBV2 and TRBJ2-1; TRBD2 matches at 13 bases. This CDR3 has 15 amino acids. The germline V gene encodes CDR1 SNHLY and CDR2 FYNNEI. V was pared by 3 bases and J by 7 bases, with 3 bases of the junction left unmatched. This CDR3 reads CASSDGTSGINEQFF. Here the CDR3 DNA reads TGTGCCAGCAGTGACGGGACTAGCGGGATAAATGAGCAGTTCTTC.

This clone was seen more than once but under ten times. This chain links TRBV7-9 with TRBJ2-1, with D perhaps TRBD2 (6 bases). Trimming left V 1 base short and J 0 bases short, with 13 bases between. CDR1 and CDR2 (germline): SEHNR, FQNEAQ (reference sequence). The length of the CDR3 is 17 residues. CDR3 sequence reads: CASSLGTSPDSYNEQFF. CDR3 coding DNA: TGTGCCAGCAGCTTAGGAACTAGCCCCGACTCCTACAATGAGCAGTTCTTC.

The rearrangement uses TRBV7-2 and TRBJ2-5; 9 bases are shared with TRBD1. The DNA end is more similar to TRBJ2-7, so the J call may be wrong. Germline V lookup: CDR1 SGHTA, CDR2 FQGNSA. This CDR3 is built from 14 residues. CDR3 protein: CASSSQGQGYEQYF. The CDR3 DNA reads TGTGCCAGCAGCTCCCAGGGACAGGGCTACGAGCAGTACTTC.

The chain uses TRBV11-2 and TRBJ2-5; D unclear. Trimming left V 2 bases short and J 5 bases short, with 15 bases between. This CDR3 has 15 amino acids. Germline values: CDR1 SGHAT, CDR2 FQNNGV. The CDR3 reads CASSLTTQTQETQYF. For the CDR3, the DNA is TGTGCCAGCAGCTTAACTACTCAGACCCAGGAGACCCAGTACTTC.

This chain links TRBV6-1 with TRBJ1-1; possible D gene TRBD1, 5 bases. The ends were cut back, 2 bases at V and 4 bases at J, with 14 bases in the middle. This CDR3 has 15 residues. Looked up from germline, CDR1 is MNHNS and CDR2 is SASEGT. The CDR3 loop reads CASSESGVRGTEAFF. DNA for the CDR3: TGTGCCAGCAGTGAATCGGGGGTGAGGGGCACTGAAGCTTTCTTT.

The chain is built from TRBV6-5 and TRBJ1-2; D not certain. Between the trimmed V and J ends, which lost 6 bases and 8 bases, there was a span of 16 bases. CDR1 is MNHEY, CDR2 SVGAGI, per germline. The CDR3 has 13 residues. The DNA for the CDR3 is TGTGCCAGCAGCTACCGAACCTCTAGGGGCTACACCTTC. Residues: CASSYRTSRGYTF.

V is TRBV10-2 and J is TRBJ2-7; 11 nucleotides match TRBD2. V was clipped by 8 bases and J by 4 bases; unmatched bases: 16. The CDR3 runs 17 residues. From germline, CDR1 is WSHSY and CDR2 SAAADI. CDR3 DNA: TGCGCCAGCGGCGGGACCCCAACTAGCGGGAGAATTTACGAGCAGTACTTC. It translates to CASGGTPTSGRIYEQYF.

This clone was found once. V gene TRBV10-3 combines with J gene TRBJ2-1; 7 bases agree with TRBD1. The junction had 10 bases not matched to a gene; V was cut back by 3 bases and J by 8 bases. Germline CDR1 and CDR2: ENHRY and SYGVKD. CDR3 size: 15 residues. Here the CDR3 reads CAISDWDSAVDEQFF. The DNA of the CDR3 is TGTGCCATCAGTGATTGGGACAGCGCAGTCGATGAGCAGTTCTTC.

The chain is built from TRBV29-1 and TRBJ2-5; D is undetermined. Near its end, the DNA agrees better with TRBJ2-7, so the J call may be wrong. The CDR3 has 12 amino acids. The germline gives CDR1 SQVTM, CDR2 ANQGSEA. The CDR3 sequence is CSVEEPFFEQYF. The CDR3 coding sequence is TGCAGCGTTGAAGAACCGTTTTTCGAGCAGTACTTC.

V is TRBV7-2 and J is TRBJ2-7, with TRBD2 matching over 10 bases. After removal of 2 bases from V and 7 bases from J, the junction contained 2 bases not matched to a gene. The germline V gene encodes CDR1 SGHTA and CDR2 FQGNSA. This CDR3 region has 13 residues. The CDR3 DNA reads TGTGCCAGCAGCTTACTTAGCGGGAGGGAGCAGTACTTC. It translates to CASSLLSGREQYF.

The rearrangement joins TRBV30 to TRBJ1-2; D is ambiguous. In germline, CDR1 is GTSNPN, CDR2 SVGIG (reference sequence). CDR3 length: 13 amino acids. Trimming took 3 bases from V and 6 from J, leaving 14 bases between them. The CDR3 DNA sequence: TGTGCCTGGAGCCGGGTTGTTCGCCATGGCTACACCTTC. The encoded protein is CAWSRVVRHGYTF.

The V call is TRBV7-3, the J call TRBJ2-2, with D possibly matching TRBD2 (6 bases). Germline CDR1 is SGHTA and CDR2 is FQGTGA. The ends were cut back, 2 bases at V and 3 bases at J, with 10 bases in the middle. The CDR3 has 15 amino acids. The CDR3 loop is CASSLGGKDTGELFF. CDR3 bases: TGTGCCAGCAGCTTAGGCGGGAAGGACACCGGGGAGCTGTTTTTT. The full variable domain, in which reference TRBV7-3 and TRBJ2-2 provide the parts outside the CDR3, is GAGVSQTPSNKVTEKGKYVELRCDPISGHTALYWYRQSLGQGPEFLIYFQGTGAADDSGLPNDRFFAVRPEGSVSTLKIQRTERGDSAVYLCASSLGGKDTGELFFGEGSRLTVL.

In this sample, this clone turned up once. The chain carries TRBV19 and TRBJ2-1; 9 bases fit TRBD2. J gave up 5 bases and V 5 bases, and 13 bases lay outside the gene matches. The CDR3 is made up of 17 amino acids. Germline V CDR1 and CDR2: LNHDA, SQIVND (reference sequence). CDR3 sequence: CASSRRLGTSIDNEQFF. The DNA for the CDR3 is TGTGCCAGTAGTCGAAGATTAGGGACTAGCATCGACAATGAGCAGTTCTTC.

The chain joins TRBV7-8 to TRBJ2-3, with 7 bases that match TRBD2. CDR3 length: 16 amino acids. Germline loops: CDR1 SGHVS, CDR2 FQNEAQ. V was pared by 7 bases and J by 8 bases, with 18 bases of the junction left unmatched. The CDR3 DNA follows: TGTGCCAGCACCTCTAGAGATGATGTGGGAGGGGCTACGCAGTATTTT. It translates to CASTSRDDVGGATQYF.

This chain uses TRBV11-2 with TRBJ1-3; no reliable D call. CDR3 size: 15 residues. The V and J ends lost 3 bases and 0 bases respectively, with 9 bases between them. Germline CDR1 and CDR2: SGHAT and FQNNGV. CDR3 sequence reads: CASSFTAYSGNTIYF. CDR3 DNA sequence: TGTGCCAGCAGCTTTACAGCCTACTCTGGAAACACCATATATTTT. Filled out from reference TRBV11-2 and TRBJ1-3, the complete variable domain reads EAGVAQSPRYKIIEKRQSVAFWCNPISGHATLYWYQQILGQGPKLLIQFQNNGVVDDSQLPKDRFSAERLKGVDSTLKIQPAKLEDSAVYLCASSFTAYSGNTIYFGEGSWLTVV.

The chain carries TRBV7-6 and TRBJ2-2; no clear D gene. The CDR3 contains 12 residues. V was pared by 2 bases and J by 6 bases, with 4 bases between. Germline V gene sequence: CDR1 SGHVS, CDR2 FNYEAQ. CDR3 in DNA: TGTGCCAGCAGCTTAACTGCCGGGGAGCTGTTTTTT. This encodes CASSLTAGELFF.